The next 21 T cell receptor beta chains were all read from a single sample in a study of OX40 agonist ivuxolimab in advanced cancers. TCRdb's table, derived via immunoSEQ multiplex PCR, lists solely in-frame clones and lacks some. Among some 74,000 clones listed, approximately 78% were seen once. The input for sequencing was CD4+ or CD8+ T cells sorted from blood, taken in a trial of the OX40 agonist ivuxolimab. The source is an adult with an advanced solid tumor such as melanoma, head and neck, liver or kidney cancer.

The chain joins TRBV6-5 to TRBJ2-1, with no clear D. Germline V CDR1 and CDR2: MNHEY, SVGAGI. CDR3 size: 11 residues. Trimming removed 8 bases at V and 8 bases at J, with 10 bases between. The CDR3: CASGTLHEQFF. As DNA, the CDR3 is TGTGCCAGCGGTACGCTCCATGAGCAGTTCTTC.

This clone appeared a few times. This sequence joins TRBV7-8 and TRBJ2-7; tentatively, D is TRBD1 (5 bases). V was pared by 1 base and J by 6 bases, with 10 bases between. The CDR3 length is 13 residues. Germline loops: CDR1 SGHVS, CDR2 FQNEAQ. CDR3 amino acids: CASSLGTFGEQYF. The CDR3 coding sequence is TGTGCCAGCAGCTTAGGGACATTCGGCGAGCAGTACTTC.

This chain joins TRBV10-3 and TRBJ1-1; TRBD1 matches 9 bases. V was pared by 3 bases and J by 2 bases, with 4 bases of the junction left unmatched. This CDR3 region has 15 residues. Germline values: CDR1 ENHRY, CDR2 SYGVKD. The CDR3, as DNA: TGTGCCATCAGTGACTACACAGGGGGCAACACTGAAGCTTTCTTT. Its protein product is CAISDYTGGNTEAFF.

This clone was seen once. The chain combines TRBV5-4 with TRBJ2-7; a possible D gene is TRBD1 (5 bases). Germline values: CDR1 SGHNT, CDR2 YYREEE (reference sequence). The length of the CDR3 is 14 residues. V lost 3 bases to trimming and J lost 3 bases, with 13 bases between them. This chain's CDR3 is CASSSGQGFYEQYF. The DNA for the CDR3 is TGTGCCAGCAGCTCCGGGCAGGGTTTCTACGAGCAGTACTTC.

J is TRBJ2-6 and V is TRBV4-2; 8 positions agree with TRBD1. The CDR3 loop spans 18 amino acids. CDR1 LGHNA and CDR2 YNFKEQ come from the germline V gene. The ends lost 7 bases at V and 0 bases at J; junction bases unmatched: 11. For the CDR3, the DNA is TGTGCCAGCACTGTAGGGACAGGATTTACCTCTGGGGCCAACGTCCTGACTTTC. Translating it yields CASTVGTGFTSGANVLTF.

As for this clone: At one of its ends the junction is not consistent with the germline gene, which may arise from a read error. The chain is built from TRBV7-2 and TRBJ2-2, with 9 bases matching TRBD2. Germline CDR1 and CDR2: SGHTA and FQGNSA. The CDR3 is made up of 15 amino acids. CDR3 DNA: TGTGCCAGCAGTTTAGCGGGAGCGAACACCGGGGAGCTGTTTTTT. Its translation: CASSLAGANTGELFF.

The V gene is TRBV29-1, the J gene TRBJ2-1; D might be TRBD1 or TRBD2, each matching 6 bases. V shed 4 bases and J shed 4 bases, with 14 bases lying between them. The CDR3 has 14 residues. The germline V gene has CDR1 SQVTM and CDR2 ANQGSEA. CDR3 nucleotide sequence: TGCAGCGTTGTTGATCGGGGGCTTTACAATGAGCAGTTCTTC. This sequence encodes CSVVDRGLYNEQFF.

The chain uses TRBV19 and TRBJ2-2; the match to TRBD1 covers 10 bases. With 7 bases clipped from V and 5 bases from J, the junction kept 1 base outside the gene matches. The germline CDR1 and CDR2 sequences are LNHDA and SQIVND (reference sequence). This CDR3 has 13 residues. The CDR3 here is CASTDRGTGELFF. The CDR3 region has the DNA TGTGCCAGTACGGACAGGGGGACCGGGGAGCTGTTTTTT.

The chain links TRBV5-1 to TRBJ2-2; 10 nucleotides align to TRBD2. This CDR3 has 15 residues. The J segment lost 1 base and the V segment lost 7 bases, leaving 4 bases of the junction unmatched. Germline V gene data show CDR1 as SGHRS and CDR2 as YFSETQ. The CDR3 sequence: CASGRTSGNTGELFF. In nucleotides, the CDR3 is TGCGCCAGCGGCCGGACTAGCGGGAACACCGGGGAGCTGTTTTTT.

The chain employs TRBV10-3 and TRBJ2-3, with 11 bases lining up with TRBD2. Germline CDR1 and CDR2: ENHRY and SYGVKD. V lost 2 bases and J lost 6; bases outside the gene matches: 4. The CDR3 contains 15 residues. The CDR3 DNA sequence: TGTGCCATCAGTGAGCAACTAGCGGGAGCTGATACGCAGTATTTT. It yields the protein CAISEQLAGADTQYF.

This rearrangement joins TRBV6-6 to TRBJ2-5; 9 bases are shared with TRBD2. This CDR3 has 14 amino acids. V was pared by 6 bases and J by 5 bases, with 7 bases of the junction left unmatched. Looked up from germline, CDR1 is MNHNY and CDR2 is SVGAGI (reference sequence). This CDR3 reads CASRGSGGGETQYF. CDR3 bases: TGTGCCAGCAGGGGTAGCGGGGGTGGGGAGACCCAGTACTTC.

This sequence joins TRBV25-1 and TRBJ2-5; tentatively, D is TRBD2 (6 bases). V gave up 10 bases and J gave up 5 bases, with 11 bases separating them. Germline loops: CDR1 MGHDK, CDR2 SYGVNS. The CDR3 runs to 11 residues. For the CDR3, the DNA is TGTGCCACCGAGGGGAGGGAGACCCAGTACTTC. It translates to CATEGRETQYF.

In DNA, the CDR3 is TGTGCCAGCAGCCTCCGGGACAGCCCCCAAGAGACCCAGTACTTC. This translates into CASSLRDSPQETQYF. The chain combines TRBV7-9 with TRBJ2-5; the match to TRBD1 covers 7 bases. Germline CDR1 and CDR2: SEHNR and FQNEAQ (reference sequence). V shed 5 bases, J shed 1 base, and the junction held 7 bases outside the gene matches. The CDR3 contains 15 residues.

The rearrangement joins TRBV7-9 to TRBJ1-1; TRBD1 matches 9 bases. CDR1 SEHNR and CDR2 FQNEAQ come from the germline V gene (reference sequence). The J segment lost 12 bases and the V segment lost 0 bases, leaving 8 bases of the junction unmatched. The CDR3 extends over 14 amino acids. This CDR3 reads CASSLAGGQGTTFF. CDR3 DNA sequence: TGTGCCAGCAGCTTAGCTGGGGGACAGGGTACGACTTTCTTT. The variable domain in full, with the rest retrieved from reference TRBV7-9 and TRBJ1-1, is DTGVSQNPRHKITKRGQNVTFRCDPISEHNRLYWYRQTLGQGPEFLTYFQNEAQLEKSRLLSDRFSAERPKGSFSTLEIQRTEQGDSAMYLCASSLAGGQGTTFFGQGTRLTVV.

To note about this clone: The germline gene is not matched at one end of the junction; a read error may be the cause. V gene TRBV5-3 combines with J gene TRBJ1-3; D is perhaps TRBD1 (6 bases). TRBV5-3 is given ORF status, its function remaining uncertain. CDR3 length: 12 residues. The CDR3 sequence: CARSLNGTGRHF. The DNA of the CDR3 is TGTGCCAGAAGCTTGAATGGCACAGGGAGGCATTTT.

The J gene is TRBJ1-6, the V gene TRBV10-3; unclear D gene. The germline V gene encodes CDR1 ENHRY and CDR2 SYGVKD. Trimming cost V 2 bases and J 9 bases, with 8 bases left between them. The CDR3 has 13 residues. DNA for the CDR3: TGTGCCATCAGTGAGGAGAGGAGTTCACCCCTCCACTTT. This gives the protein CAISEERSSPLHF.

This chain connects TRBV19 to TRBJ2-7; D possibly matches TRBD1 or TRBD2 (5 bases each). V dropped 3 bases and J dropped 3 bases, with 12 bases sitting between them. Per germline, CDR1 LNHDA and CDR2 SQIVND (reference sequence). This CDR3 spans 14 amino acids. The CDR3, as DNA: TGTGCCAGTAGTATGGGGACGGGGTTCTACGAGCAGTACTTC. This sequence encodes CASSMGTGFYEQYF.

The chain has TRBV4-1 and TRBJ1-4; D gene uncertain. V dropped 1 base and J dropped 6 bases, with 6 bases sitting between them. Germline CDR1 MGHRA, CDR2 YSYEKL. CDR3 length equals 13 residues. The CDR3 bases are TGCGCCAGCAGCCAAGTGTTGGATGAAAAACTGTTTTTT. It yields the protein CASSQVLDEKLFF.

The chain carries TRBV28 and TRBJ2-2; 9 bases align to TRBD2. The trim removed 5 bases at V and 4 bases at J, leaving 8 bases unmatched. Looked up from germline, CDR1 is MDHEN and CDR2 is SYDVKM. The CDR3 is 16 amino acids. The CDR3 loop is CASSPLSGSTTGELFF. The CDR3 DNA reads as TGTGCCAGCAGTCCCCTTAGCGGGAGTACCACCGGGGAGCTGTTTTTT. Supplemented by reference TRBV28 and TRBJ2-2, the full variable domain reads DVKVTQSSRYLVKRTGEKVFLECVQDMDHENMFWYRQDPGLGLRLIYFSYDVKMKEKGDIPEGYSVSREKKERFSLILESASTNQTSMYLCASSPLSGSTTGELFFGEGSRLTVL.

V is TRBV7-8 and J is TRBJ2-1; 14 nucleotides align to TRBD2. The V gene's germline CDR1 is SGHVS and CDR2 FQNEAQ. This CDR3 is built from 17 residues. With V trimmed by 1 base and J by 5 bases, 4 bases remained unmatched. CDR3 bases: TGTGCCAGCAGCTTAGGACTAGCGGGGGGGCCCCACAATGAGCAGTTCTTC. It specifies CASSLGLAGGPHNEQFF. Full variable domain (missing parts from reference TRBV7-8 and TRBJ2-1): GAGVSQSPRYKVAKRGQDVALRCDPISGHVSLFWYQQALGQGPEFLTYFQNEAQLDKSGLPSDRFFAERPEGSVSTLKIQRTQQEDSAVYLCASSLGLAGGPHNEQFFGPGTRLTVL.

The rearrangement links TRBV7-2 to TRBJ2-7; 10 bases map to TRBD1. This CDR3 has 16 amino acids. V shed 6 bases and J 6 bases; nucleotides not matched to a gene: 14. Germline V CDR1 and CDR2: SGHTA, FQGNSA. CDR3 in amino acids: CASSRTSPGQGREQYF. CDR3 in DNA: TGTGCCAGCAGTCGTACATCTCCGGGACAGGGGCGCGAGCAGTACTTC.